This is a list of T cell receptor beta chains from one sample in a study of early T cells in non-severe SARS-CoV-2 infection. MiXCR, run by TCRdb on the 5' RACE reads, gives a single entry per CDR3 protein. The table has more than 55,000 distinct CDR3 sequences, 10% to 15% seen once. The sequenced sample was whole blood. The receptors shown here come from an adult who was a healthcare worker with PCR-confirmed SARS-CoV-2 infection or an uninfected control (not recorded which). Both conserved end residues are part of each CDR3. D genes are given only for firm matches. Clone size is given for some rows only: seen once, a few or many times, or a class if the clone is expanded.

many	TRBV6-2/TRBV6-3	NA	TRBJ1-1	TGTGCCAGCACTTACCGGGATTACACTGAAGCTTTCTTT	CASTYRDYTEAFF
few	TRBV7-9	NA	TRBJ1-1	TGTGCCAGCAGCTTAGAAGAGGGGGTGAACACTGAAGCTTTCTTT	CASSLEEGVNTEAFF
few	TRBV10-3	NA	TRBJ1-3	TGTGCCACCCTAAAGGGCTCGGGCTCTGGAAACACCATATATTTT	CATLKGSGSGNTIYF
NA	TRBV6-1	TRBD1	TRBJ2-7	TGTGCCAGCAGTGAAGAGGGGGCCGGGACACCTGACTACGAGCAGTACTTC	CASSEEGAGTPDYEQYF
few	TRBV21-1	NA	TRBJ1-5	TGTGCCAGCAGCAAAGGAGGCGAGCGAGGACCGGGGGCGATAGTCGATCAGCCCCAGCATTTT	CASSKGGERGPGAIVDQPQHF
few	TRBV5-5	TRBD1	TRBJ2-3	TGTGCCAGCAGCTTGGGTCTGGGACAGGGCACAGATACGCAGTATTTT	CASSLGLGQGTDTQYF
many	TRBV9	NA	TRBJ2-1	TGTGCCAGCAGCACTCCCCCGAATGAGCAGTTCTTC	CASSTPPNEQFF
NA	TRBV20-1	NA	TRBJ1-2	TGCAGTGCTGGGGTCAAATACGATGGCTACACCTTC	CSAGVKYDGYTF
many	TRBV5-1	TRBD1	TRBJ2-3	TGCGCCAGCAGCATCCGGGACAGTCACGATACGCAGTATTTT	CASSIRDSHDTQYF
NA	TRBV27	NA	TRBJ2-1	TGTGCCAGCAGTTTATTTGGGGGGCCTCTGGGTGAGCAGTTCTTC	CASSLFGGPLGEQFF
many	TRBV19	NA	TRBJ2-3	TGTGCCAGTAGTTCACTCGCGGTTAGCACAGATACGCAGTATTTT	CASSSLAVSTDTQYF
many	TRBV12-3/TRBV12-4	NA	TRBJ2-1	TGTGCCAGCAGTCCGGACTACAATGAGCAGTTCTTC	CASSPDYNEQFF
few	TRBV13	NA	TRBJ1-6	TGTGCCAGCAGGAGAGGGGGGGCTTCACCCCTCCACTTT	CASRRGGASPLHF
NA	TRBV2	NA	TRBJ2-2	TGTGCCAGCCGGGGGCCGAGGACCGGGGAGCTGTTTTTT	CASRGPRTGELFF
NA	TRBV9	NA	TRBJ2-1	TGTGCCAGCAGCGTAGGTTATGAGCAGTTCTTC	CASSVGYEQFF
NA	TRBV20-1	TRBD2	TRBJ2-1	TGCAGTGCTAGATTCCCGGGACTAGCCTACAATGAGCAGTTCTTC	CSARFPGLAYNEQFF
NA	TRBV10-3	TRBD1	TRBJ2-6	TGTGCCATCAGTGCCCGGGACAGGGGCCTTGAGGACGTCCTGACTTTC	CAISARDRGLEDVLTF
few	TRBV3-1	NA	TRBJ2-7	TGTGCCAGCAGCCAATCCCACGAGCAGTACTTC	CASSQSHEQYF
NA	TRBV7-8	NA	TRBJ2-7	TGTGCCAGCAGCTTAGTTGGCAGGGATGACGAGCAGTACTTC	CASSLVGRDDEQYF
NA	TRBV19	NA	TRBJ2-2	TGTGCCAGTGCCCGCGGACTGAACACCGGGGAGCTGTTTTTT	CASARGLNTGELFF
NA	TRBV9	NA	TRBJ1-2	TGTGCCAGCAGCGTAGACACTAACTATGGCTACACCTTC	CASSVDTNYGYTF
few	TRBV7-9	TRBD1	TRBJ2-1	TGTGCCAGCAGCCCCCGGGACAGGGTTGCCGAGAGCTCCTACAATGAGCAGTTCTTC	CASSPRDRVAESSYNEQFF
many	TRBV29-1	NA	TRBJ1-5	TGCAGCGTTGGAGGGAGGCATCAGCCCCAGCATTTT	CSVGGRHQPQHF
many	TRBV3-1	NA	TRBJ2-3	TGTGCCAGCAGCCAAGATGATAACACCCCCGGACCAGATACGCAGTATTTT	CASSQDDNTPGPDTQYF
many	TRBV7-2	NA	TRBJ2-3	TGTGCCAGCAGCCAGTGGGGGGGCACCGTCCAAAGCACAGATACGCAGTATTTT	CASSQWGGTVQSTDTQYF
many	TRBV12-3/TRBV12-4	NA	TRBJ1-5	TGTGCCAGCAGTTTATGGAGGACGGATAGCAATCAGCCCCAGCATTTT	CASSLWRTDSNQPQHF
few	TRBV29-1	NA	TRBJ2-3	TGCAGCGTTGAAGATCGGCTGAGGCCCACAGATACGCAGTATTTT	CSVEDRLRPTDTQYF
few	TRBV6-5	TRBD2	TRBJ2-3	TGTGCCAGCAGTTACGATAGCGGGGGCCCCGGGGGTACGCAGTATTTT	CASSYDSGGPGGTQYF
many	TRBV19	NA	TRBJ1-2	TGTGCCAGTAGCAACGAAGGGGTTGGCTACACCTTC	CASSNEGVGYTF
NA	TRBV6-5	NA	TRBJ1-1	TGTGCCAGCAGTTCCGGGACACCTGAAGCTTTCTTT	CASSSGTPEAFF
NA	TRBV20-1	NA	TRBJ2-4	TGCAGTGCTAGCCTGACAGCACCTCCAAACATTCAGTACTTC	CSASLTAPPNIQYF
many	TRBV12-2	NA	TRBJ2-1	TGTGCAAGTCGCCAACAGGGGAGCGATGAGCAGTTCTTC	CASRQQGSDEQFF
NA	TRBV10-3	NA	TRBJ1-4	TGTGCCATCTCCCCAGGCGTATCAACTAATGAAAAACTGTTTTTT	CAISPGVSTNEKLFF
few	TRBV20-1	NA	TRBJ1-5	TGCAGTGCTAGAGTCCGGCCGAATCAGCCCCAGCATTTT	CSARVRPNQPQHF
NA	TRBV5-1	TRBD1	TRBJ1-2	TGCGCCAGCAGCCCCGGACAGGGGAAAGGGTATGGCTACACCTTC	CASSPGQGKGYGYTF
many	TRBV7-2	TRBD1	TRBJ2-5	TGTGCCAGCAGCTTTTCGGGACAGGGGCCTGGGGCCCAGTACTTC	CASSFSGQGPGAQYF
many	TRBV5-1	NA	TRBJ2-1	TGCGCCAGCAGCCCCGGGGGCGGGACCTACAATGAGCAGTTCTTC	CASSPGGGTYNEQFF
NA	TRBV6-2/TRBV6-3	NA	TRBJ1-5	TGTGCCAGCAGTTACCCGCCAGGCCCTAGCAATCAGCCCCAGCATTTT	CASSYPPGPSNQPQHF
NA	TRBV29-1	TRBD1	TRBJ2-7	TGCAGCGTTGAGGACAGGGAGTACGAGCAGTACTTC	CSVEDREYEQYF
NA	TRBV18	NA	TRBJ1-1	TGTGCCAGCTCACCAATGGGGGGAAACACTGAAGCTTTCTTT	CASSPMGGNTEAFF
NA	TRBV12-3/TRBV12-4	TRBD1	TRBJ1-1	TGTGCCAGCAGTTTAGCGGGACAGGGGAACACTGAAGCTTTCTTT	CASSLAGQGNTEAFF
many	TRBV6-2/TRBV6-3	NA	TRBJ2-5	TGTGCCAGCAGAGGGGACGGTGAAGAGACCCAGTACTTC	CASRGDGEETQYF
NA	TRBV7-2	TRBD2	TRBJ2-7	TGTGCCAGCAGCCCGAGTAGCGGGGGCTCCTACGAGCAGTACTTC	CASSPSSGGSYEQYF
NA	TRBV12-3/TRBV12-4	TRBD1	TRBJ2-7	TGTGCCAGCACCCGACAGGGGGTCTCCTACGAGCAGTACTTC	CASTRQGVSYEQYF
NA	TRBV20-1	NA	TRBJ2-2	TGCAGTGCTAGTCTGGCGGGGGCCGCGGACGGGGAGCTGTTTTTT	CSASLAGAADGELFF
few	TRBV5-1	NA	TRBJ2-3	TGCGCCACCCGGAAGGAGGAACGAAACACAGATACGCAGTATTTT	CATRKEERNTDTQYF
many	TRBV5-1	TRBD1	TRBJ2-5	TGCGCCAGCAGCTTGATCCCAGGGGGAGAGACCCAGTACTTC	CASSLIPGGETQYF
NA	TRBV10-3	TRBD1	TRBJ2-6	TGTGCCATCAGGGAGCCGGGACAGCTATCTTCTGGGGCCAACGTCCTGACTTTC	CAIREPGQLSSGANVLTF
few	TRBV6-1	TRBD1	TRBJ1-3	TGTGCCAGCAGGGGACAGCTCTCTGGAAACACCATATATTTT	CASRGQLSGNTIYF
NA	TRBV10-1	NA	TRBJ2-2	TGCGCCAGCAGCAGGGGTACCGCGAACACCGGGGAGCTGTTTTTT	CASSRGTANTGELFF
NA	TRBV20-1	NA	TRBJ2-3	TGCAGTGCTTGGGGGGCTAGCGGCACAGATACGCAGTATTTT	CSAWGASGTDTQYF
many	TRBV3-1	NA	TRBJ1-1	TGTGCCAGCAGCCCCTGGGGGAGGGAAGCTTTCTTT	CASSPWGREAFF
NA	TRBV7-2	NA	TRBJ2-4	TGTGCCAGCAGCTTTCCCCCCCCGGAAAACATTCAGTACTTC	CASSFPPPENIQYF
few	TRBV11-3	NA	TRBJ2-3	TGTGCCAGCAGCTTAGGGGGGCCCACAGATACGCAGTATTTT	CASSLGGPTDTQYF
NA	TRBV5-5	NA	TRBJ2-7	TGTGCCAGCAGCTTGGCGCCTTACTACGAGCAGTACTTC	CASSLAPYYEQYF